Following are 21 T cell receptor beta chains from one sample sequenced in a study of low-dose radiotherapy and immunotherapy resistance in tumors. Primers targeting TRAV and TRBV primed first-strand cDNA, covering alpha and beta chains. A roughly 19-cycle PCR with a constant-region primer and V-primer adapter amplified TCRs. Via MiXCR, TCRdb re-called the reads, giving one row per CDR3 protein. The table lists 80,000 to 95,000 distinct CDR3 sequences, under 9.5% of them singletons. The time point: before trial treatment. Sequencing was performed on PBMCs, taken before treatment. The receptor source for this set is a male donor with prostate cancer.

Many counts were recorded for this clonotype. The CDR3 region has the DNA TGTGCCAGCAGTGTGTCAAAAGAGACCCAGTACTTC. Its protein is CASSVSKETQYF. The chain links TRBV2 to TRBJ2-5, with unresolved D. The CDR3 spans 12 residues. In germline, CDR1 is SNHLY, CDR2 FYNNEI. V shed 4 bases and J shed 3 bases, with 6 bases lying between them.

At least ten counts were recorded for this clonotype. The rearrangement joins TRBV20-1 to TRBJ2-1; TRBD2 agrees at 14 bases. V shed 5 bases and J 7 bases; nucleotides not matched to a gene: 7. The length of the CDR3 is 15 residues. CDR1 is DFQATT, CDR2 SNEGSKA, per germline (reference sequence). The CDR3 protein is CSALTSGRERNEQFF. CDR3 in DNA: TGCAGTGCTTTGACTAGCGGGAGGGAGAGGAATGAGCAGTTCTTC.

This clonotype was counted many times. The chain links TRBV14 to TRBJ2-6, with TRBD2 matching over 9 bases. Germline V gene lookup returns CDR1 SGHDN and CDR2 FVKESK. V lost 1 base, J lost 2 bases, and 12 bases stayed unmatched. CDR3 size: 20 residues. The CDR3 sequence is CASSQGVRTSARPGANVLTF. CDR3 in DNA: TGTGCCAGCAGCCAAGGTGTAAGGACTAGCGCGCGACCTGGGGCCAACGTCCTGACTTTC.

In its sample, this clonotype was seen a few times. This sequence is one base from a far larger clone and is likely a read error. V usage is TRBV28 and J usage is TRBJ2-5; the D gene is possibly TRBD2 (5 bases). Trimming removed 8 bases at V and 11 bases at J, with 15 bases between. Germline CDR1 MDHEN, CDR2 SYDVKM. The CDR3 is 11 amino acids. CDR3 nucleotides: TGTGCCAGCCGGGAAGGCAATGAGCAGTACTTC. This sequence encodes CASREGNEQYF.

There are many counts of this clonotype. The chain combines TRBV28 with TRBJ1-6, with TRBD1 matching over 8 bases. The V and J ends lost 8 bases and 7 bases, in that order; junction bases with no gene match: 7. Germline V gene sequence: CDR1 MDHEN, CDR2 SYDVKM. CDR3 length: 14 residues. The CDR3 DNA reads TGTGCCAGCGGCCGACAGGGGCCCAATTCACCCCTCCACTTT. It yields the protein CASGRQGPNSPLHF.

This clonotype was counted at least ten times. The J gene is TRBJ1-1, the V gene TRBV19; D is undetermined. The CDR3 contains 14 residues. V lost 3 bases, J lost 2 bases, and 10 bases lay in between. Per the germline V gene, CDR1 is LNHDA and CDR2 is SQIVND (reference sequence). The CDR3 spells CASSIPGLNTEAFF. In DNA, the CDR3 is TGTGCCAGTAGTATCCCTGGACTTAACACTGAAGCTTTCTTT.

This clonotype was detected ten times or more. The chain combines TRBV14 with TRBJ2-7, with TRBD2 matching 12 bases. Germline assignment: CDR1 SGHDN and CDR2 FVKESK. The CDR3 is 17 residues long. With 4 bases clipped from V and 0 bases from J, the junction kept 7 bases outside the gene matches. CDR3 sequence reads: CASSPPRLAGDSYEQYF. CDR3 DNA: TGTGCCAGCAGCCCCCCGAGACTAGCGGGGGACTCCTACGAGCAGTACTTC.

Note on this clonotype: A far larger clone is off by one base, so a read error is likely. V gene TRBV28 combines with J gene TRBJ2-4; the match to TRBD2 covers 7 bases. Per germline, CDR1 MDHEN and CDR2 SYDVKM. The trim removed 5 bases at V and 13 bases at J, leaving 17 bases unmatched. This CDR3 is 15 amino acids long. The CDR3 bases are TGTGCCAGCAGTACGACCGGGACTAACTACAATGAGCAGTACTTC. This sequence encodes CASSTTGTNYNEQYF.

This clonotype appeared many times. The chain uses TRBV2 and TRBJ2-7; TRBD1 is a possible D gene (5 bases). V was cut by 6 bases and J by 0 bases, with 15 bases left in between. Germline V gene data show CDR1 as SNHLY and CDR2 as FYNNEI. This CDR3 spans 15 amino acids. CDR3 region: CASSRVQGYSYEQYF. CDR3 bases: TGTGCCAGCAGCAGGGTGCAGGGATACTCCTACGAGCAGTACTTC.

This clonotype occurred many times. This chain links TRBV5-1 with TRBJ2-1; 8 bases map to TRBD2. Germline CDR1 is SGHRS and CDR2 is YFSETQ. J gave up 6 bases and V 4 bases, and 12 bases lay outside the gene matches. CDR3 length: 16 residues. The CDR3 loop reads CASSPGTRPSGNEQFF. In nucleotides, the CDR3 is TGCGCCAGCAGCCCGGGGACTAGACCCTCGGGCAATGAGCAGTTCTTC.

Only a few counts were recorded for this clonotype. DNA for the CDR3: TGTGCCAGCACTGTTAGGCACAATGAGCAGTTCTTC. The encoded protein is CASTVRHNEQFF. The gene calls are TRBV28 and TRBJ2-1; D call uncertain. Germline-derived CDR1 and CDR2 are MDHEN and SYDVKM. This CDR3 has 12 residues. V shed 7 bases and J shed 5 bases, with 9 bases lying between them.

This clonotype was found many times. The chain links TRBV7-3 to TRBJ1-2, with TRBD1 as a possible D gene (5 bases). The CDR3 length is 18 residues. The germline V and J ends were trimmed by 0 bases and 0 bases, with 17 bases remaining between them. CDR1 and CDR2 from the germline V gene are SGHTA and FQGTGA. The CDR3 DNA is TGTGCCAGCAGCTTAACGAGGGCCCCGGGGCCAGCTAACTATGGCTACACCTTC. Protein product: CASSLTRAPGPANYGYTF.

This clonotype was seen repeatedly, ten times or more. The gene calls are TRBV27 and TRBJ2-3, with a possible D match to TRBD1 (6 bases). There are 14 residues in the CDR3. CDR1 is MNHEY, CDR2 SMNVEV, per germline (reference sequence). V was clipped by 1 base and J by 6 bases, with 11 bases between them. CDR3 in DNA: TGTGCCAGCAGTTTATATGGGGGCCTGGATACGCAGTATTTT. Amino acids: CASSLYGGLDTQYF.

This clonotype was counted many times. This sequence joins TRBV6-2 or TRBV6-3 and TRBJ2-7, with D possibly matching TRBD1 (6 bases). Between the trimmed V and J ends, which lost 6 bases and 3 bases, there was a span of 15 bases. From germline, CDR1 is MNHEY and CDR2 SVGEGT. This CDR3 has 14 amino acids. The CDR3 protein is CASRSTGTYYEQYF. CDR3 sequence (DNA): TGTGCCAGCAGGTCCACCGGGACATACTACGAGCAGTACTTC.

This clonotype was detected ten times or more. The chain uses TRBV28 and TRBJ1-1; D is ambiguous. V lost 2 bases to trimming and J lost 0 bases, with 10 bases between them. The CDR3 loop spans 15 amino acids. Germline CDR1 MDHEN, CDR2 SYDVKM. The CDR3 here is CASSLHAPMNTEAFF. The CDR3 nucleotides are TGTGCCAGCAGTTTACACGCACCCATGAACACTGAAGCTTTCTTT.

There are many counts of this clonotype. The chain couples TRBV28 to TRBJ1-2, with a tentative D call TRBD1 (6 bases). The CDR3 extends over 12 amino acids. Germline CDR1 reads MDHEN; CDR2 reads SYDVKM. The germline V and J ends were trimmed by 11 bases and 4 bases, with 14 bases remaining between them. The CDR3 reads CAWGRGSYGYTF. CDR3 bases: TGTGCCTGGGGGCGGGGTAGCTATGGCTACACCTTC.

This clonotype was detected many times. The rearrangement links TRBV28 to TRBJ2-1; 9 bases align to TRBD2. Germline CDR1 and CDR2: MDHEN and SYDVKM. Trimming cost V 5 bases and J 7 bases; bases outside gene matches: 6. The CDR3 consists of 14 residues. The CDR3 loop is CASSLSGSGNEQFF. CDR3 DNA: TGTGCCAGCAGTCTTAGCGGGAGTGGTAATGAGCAGTTCTTC.

Ten or more counts support this clonotype. The V and J genes are TRBV14 and TRBJ2-2; 8 positions agree with TRBD1. Germline CDR1 and CDR2: SGHDN and FVKESK. Trimming took 4 bases from V and 3 from J; bases not matched to a gene: 10. CDR3 length: 17 amino acids. The CDR3 region has the DNA TGTGCCAGCAGCCTTCTCGGACAGGGTCGGGACACCGGGGAGCTGTTTTTT. It specifies CASSLLGQGRDTGELFF.

This clonotype was seen at least ten times. V usage is TRBV29-1 and J usage is TRBJ1-2, with D unresolved. The CDR3 contains 10 residues. Per germline, CDR1 SQVTM and CDR2 ANQGSEA. Trimming took 5 bases from V and 5 from J, leaving 6 bases between them. CDR3 in amino acids: CSVPGYGYTF. The CDR3 DNA reads as TGCAGCGTTCCAGGTTATGGCTACACCTTC. The variable domain in full, with the rest retrieved from reference TRBV29-1 and TRBJ1-2, is SAVISQKPSRDICQRGTSLTIQCQVDSQVTMMFWYRQQPGQSLTLIATANQGSEATYESGFVIDKFPISRPNLTFSTLTVSNMSPEDSSIYLCSVPGYGYTFGSGTRLTVV.

This clonotype was picked up many times. The CDR3 sequence: CASSPAGADRGSQPQHF. The DNA of the CDR3 is TGTGCCAGCTCACCAGCCGGAGCTGACAGGGGATCCCAGCCCCAGCATTTT. This rearrangement joins TRBV18 to TRBJ1-5; TRBD1 aligns across 8 bases. Per germline, CDR1 KGHSH and CDR2 LQKENI. CDR3 length: 17 residues. Germline trimming cut 2 bases from V and 7 bases from J; bases unmatched to any gene: 13.

This clonotype was detected only a few times. The V call is TRBV5-6, the J call TRBJ2-7; 8 bases agree with TRBD1. The junction had 4 bases not matched to a gene; V was cut back by 4 bases and J by 1 base. This CDR3 region has 14 residues. CDR1 is SGHDT, CDR2 YYEEEE, per germline. This CDR3 is CASSNGQGSYEQYF. The CDR3 region has the DNA TGTGCCAGCAGCAACGGACAGGGATCCTACGAGCAGTACTTC.